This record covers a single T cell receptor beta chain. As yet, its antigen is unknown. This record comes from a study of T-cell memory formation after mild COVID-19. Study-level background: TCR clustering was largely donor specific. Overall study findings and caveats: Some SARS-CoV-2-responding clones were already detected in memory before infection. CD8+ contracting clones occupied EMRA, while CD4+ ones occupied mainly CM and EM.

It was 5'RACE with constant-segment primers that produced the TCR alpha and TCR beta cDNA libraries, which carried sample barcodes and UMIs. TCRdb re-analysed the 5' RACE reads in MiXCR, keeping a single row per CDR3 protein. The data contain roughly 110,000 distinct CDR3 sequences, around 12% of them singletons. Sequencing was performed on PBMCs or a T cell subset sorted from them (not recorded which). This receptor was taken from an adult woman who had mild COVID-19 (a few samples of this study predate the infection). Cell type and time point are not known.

The CDR3 DNA reads as TGTGCCAGCAGTTACCGTGGCAGGGCCTATGGCTACACCTTC. Amino acid sequence: CASSYRGRAYGYTF. V and J are TRBV6-6 and TRBJ1-2; TRBD1 might be the D (5 bases). Germline CDR1 is MNHNY and CDR2 is SVGAGI (reference sequence). Trimming cost V 2 bases and J 4 bases, with 11 bases left between them. The CDR3 has 14 amino acids.